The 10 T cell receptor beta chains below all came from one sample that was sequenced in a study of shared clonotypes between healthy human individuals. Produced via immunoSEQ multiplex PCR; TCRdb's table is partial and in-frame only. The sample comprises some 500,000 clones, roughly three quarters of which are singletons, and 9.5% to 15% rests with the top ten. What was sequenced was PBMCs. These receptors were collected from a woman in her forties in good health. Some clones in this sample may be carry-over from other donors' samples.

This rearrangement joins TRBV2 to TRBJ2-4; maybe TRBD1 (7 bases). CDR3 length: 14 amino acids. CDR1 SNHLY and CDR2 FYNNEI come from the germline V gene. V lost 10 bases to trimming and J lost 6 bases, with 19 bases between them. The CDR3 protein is CATNPEGAGNIQYF. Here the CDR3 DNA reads TGTGCCACCAACCCGGAGGGGGCGGGAAACATTCAGTACTTC.

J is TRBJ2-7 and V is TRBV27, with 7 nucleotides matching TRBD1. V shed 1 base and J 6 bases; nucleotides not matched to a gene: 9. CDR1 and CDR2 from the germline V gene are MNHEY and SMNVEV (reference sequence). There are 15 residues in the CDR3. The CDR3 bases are TGTGCCAGCAGTTTATACCCCCGACAGGGTGGCGAGCAGTACTTC. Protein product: CASSLYPRQGGEQYF.

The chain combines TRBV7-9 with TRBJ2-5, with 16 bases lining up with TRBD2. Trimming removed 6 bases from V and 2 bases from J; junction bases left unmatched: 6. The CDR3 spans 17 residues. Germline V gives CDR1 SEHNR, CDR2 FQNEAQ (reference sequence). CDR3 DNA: TGTGCCAGCAGGGGGACTAGCGGGAGGGCCTCACAAGAGACCCAGTACTTC. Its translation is CASRGTSGRASQETQYF.

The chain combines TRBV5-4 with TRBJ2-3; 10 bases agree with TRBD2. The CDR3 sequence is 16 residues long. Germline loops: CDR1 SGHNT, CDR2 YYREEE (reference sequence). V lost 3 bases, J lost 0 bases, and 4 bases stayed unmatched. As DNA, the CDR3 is TGTGCCAGCAGCTCTCTAGCGGGGGTTAGCACAGATACGCAGTATTTT. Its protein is CASSSLAGVSTDTQYF.

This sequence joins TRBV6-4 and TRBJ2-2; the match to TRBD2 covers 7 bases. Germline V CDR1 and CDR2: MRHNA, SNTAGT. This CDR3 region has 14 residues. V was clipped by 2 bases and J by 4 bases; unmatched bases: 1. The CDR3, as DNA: TGTGCCAGCAGTGACGGGGAGGGCACCGGGGAGCTGTTTTTT. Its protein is CASSDGEGTGELFF.

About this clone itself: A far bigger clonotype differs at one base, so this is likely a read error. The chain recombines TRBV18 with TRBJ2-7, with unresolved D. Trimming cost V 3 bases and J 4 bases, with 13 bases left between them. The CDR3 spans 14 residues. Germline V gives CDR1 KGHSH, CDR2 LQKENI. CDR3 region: CASSPGWNTYEQYF. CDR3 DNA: TGTGCCAGCTCACCTGGCTGGAACACATACGAGCAGTACTTC.

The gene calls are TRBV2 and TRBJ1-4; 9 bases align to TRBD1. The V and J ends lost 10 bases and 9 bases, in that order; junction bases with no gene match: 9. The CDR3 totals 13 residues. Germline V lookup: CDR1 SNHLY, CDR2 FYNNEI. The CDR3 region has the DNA TGTGCCACCCTAACAGGGGGCCCACAAAAACTGTTTTTT. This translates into CATLTGGPQKLFF.

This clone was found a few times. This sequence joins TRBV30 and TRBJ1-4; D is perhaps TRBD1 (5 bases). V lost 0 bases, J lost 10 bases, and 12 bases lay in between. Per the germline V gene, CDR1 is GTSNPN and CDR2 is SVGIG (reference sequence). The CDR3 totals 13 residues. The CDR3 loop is CAWSVGDYGKLFF. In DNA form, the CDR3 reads TGTGCCTGGAGTGTGGGGGATTACGGAAAACTGTTTTTT.

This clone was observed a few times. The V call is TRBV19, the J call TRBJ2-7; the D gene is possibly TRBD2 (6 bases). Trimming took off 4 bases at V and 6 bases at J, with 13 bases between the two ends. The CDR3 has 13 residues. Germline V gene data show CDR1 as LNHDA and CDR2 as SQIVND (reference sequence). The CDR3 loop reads CASSTKTRGEQYF. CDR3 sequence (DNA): TGTGCCAGTAGTACCAAGACTAGAGGCGAGCAGTACTTC.

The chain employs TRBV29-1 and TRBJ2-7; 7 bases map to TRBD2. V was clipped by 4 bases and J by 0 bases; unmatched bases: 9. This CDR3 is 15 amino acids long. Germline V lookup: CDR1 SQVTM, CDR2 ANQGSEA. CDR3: CSVGSDASGSYEQYF. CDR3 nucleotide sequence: TGCAGCGTTGGCAGCGATGCTAGCGGCTCCTACGAGCAGTACTTC.